This TCR beta chain derives from a study of breast tumors, draining lymph nodes, adjacent tissues (dated by TCRdb to 2015 to 2016). Turning to the overall study: In breast cancer patients, the study compared the TCR beta repertoires of tumor, adjacent nontumor tissue and axillary lymph nodes. The study aimed to assess the relationships and possible T-cell exchange between tumor, surrounding tissue and draining lymph node repertoires in human breast cancer.

From its cysteine to its phenylalanine, the CDR3 spans 14 amino acids. Only the CDR3 part of the read is kept: 42 bases, read in frame from the first base. V drops 3 bases and J drops 2 bases, leaving 11 bases in between. Study-level results and caveats: T-cell repertoire diversity in tumors was found to be lower than in lymph nodes but higher than in nontumor tissue, and preferential V and J gene usage was observed. The study presented the conclusion that tumor T cells originate in lymph nodes as consistent with a hypothesis, not as something directly demonstrated. The data were considered consistent with most tumor T cells being derived from the lymph node and subsequently expanding within tumor tissue. The similarity between tumor and nontumor tissue repertoires was significantly greater in luminal-like breast cancer than in basal-like breast cancer.

The sequencer was an Illumina HiSeq 2000. TCR beta chain libraries were generated by multiplex PCR amplification. High-throughput sequencing was used to analyze the amplified TCR beta chain products. TCRdb cleaned the public reads at Q25 with fastp, built clones with MiXCR and kept in-frame beta chains. Identical CDR3 proteins give one entry, which carries the most common genes and DNA. The sample data list over 60,000 distinct CDR3 sequences, and less than 50% of these were observed just once. The ten top clones hold approximately 9.1% of the sample. At least ten counts were recorded for this clonotype. Which antigen it targets is not known. Base quality data are lacking; no much larger clone is found one base away.

Sequenced sample: breast tumor tissue. The chain links TRBV12-3 or TRBV12-4 with TRBJ2-7; D gene: possibly TRBD2, on 5 matching bases. This TCR derives from a female donor with breast cancer. Some clones in this sample may be carry-over from other donors' samples. Here the CDR3 is given as CASSLNGEPYEQYF. In nucleotide form, the sequence is TGTGCCAGCAGTTTGAACGGGGAGCCCTACGAGCAGTACTTC.